The 22 T cell receptor beta chains listed next were all sequenced from one sample in a study of shared clonotypes between healthy human individuals. Selected positively for CCR7 and CD45RO-negative, naive CD8 cells excluded terminally differentiated effector memory CD45RA+ cells. The repertoire was sequenced with immunoSEQ multiplex PCR; TCRdb's copy has only in-frame clones and lacks some. Of more than 2 million clones listed, just under 95% are singletons. Sequences were obtained from naive CD8+ T cells sorted from blood. These receptors came from a young man in good health.

V usage is TRBV5-2 and J usage is TRBJ2-5; TRBD2, the table's D call, lacks a check against the DNA. TRBV5-2 is a listed pseudogene. This CDR3 comprises 23 residues. CDR3 coding DNA: TGTGCCAGCAATCCCCCCCGACGGCGGGTCCCCCGGCGAGCCCCCCATGCCGGAAAGACCCAGTACTTC. Translating gives CASNPPRRRVPRRAPHAGKTQYF.

V is TRBV7-3 and J is TRBJ2-2; D is undetermined. The CDR3 consists of 11 residues. Germline CDR1 SGHTA, CDR2 FQGTGA. Trimming removed 7 bases at V and 3 bases at J, with 3 bases between. CDR3 amino acids: CASKDTGELFF. CDR3 coding DNA: TGTGCCAGCAAGGACACCGGGGAGCTGTTTTTT.

The chain carries TRBV5-1 and TRBJ1-2; D is uncertain. With 4 bases removed from V and 8 bases from J, the gap between germline ends came to 18 bases. This CDR3 has 14 residues. The V gene's germline CDR1 is SGHRS and CDR2 YFSETQ. The CDR3 here is CASSPGPPAEGYTF. In DNA form, the CDR3 reads TGCGCCAGCAGCCCCGGACCTCCGGCGGAGGGCTACACCTTC.

The V gene is TRBV28, the J gene TRBJ2-1; no clear D. The V gene lost 5 bases and the J gene lost 8 bases, with 10 bases spanning the gap. CDR3 length equals 12 residues. CDR1 and CDR2 (germline): MDHEN, SYDVKM. As DNA, the CDR3 is TGTGCCAGCAGTCCTACCGCCGATGAGCAGTTCTTC. Translating it yields CASSPTADEQFF.

The rearrangement joins TRBV25-1 to TRBJ2-1; D possibly uses TRBD1 or TRBD2 (5 bases each). This CDR3 has 14 amino acids. Germline values: CDR1 MGHDK, CDR2 SYGVNS. V dropped 4 bases and J dropped 4 bases, with 11 bases sitting between them. The CDR3 DNA reads as TGTGCCAGCAGTGGGGGGAACGGATACAATGAGCAGTTCTTC. Its translation: CASSGGNGYNEQFF.

The CDR3 loop is CASSQAVPGLENTGELFF. In DNA, the CDR3 is TGCGCCAGCAGCCAAGCGGTTCCGGGGTTGGAGAACACCGGGGAGCTGTTTTTT. The chain uses TRBV4-3 and TRBJ2-2; D is possibly TRBD2 (5 bases). The CDR3 contains 18 residues. Trimming shortened V by 1 base and J by 1 base, and 16 bases separated the two germline ends. CDR1 is LGHNA, CDR2 YSLEER, per germline.

This clone came up once. V is TRBV27 and J is TRBJ2-5; 14 bases map to TRBD2. This CDR3 has 16 amino acids. Germline CDR1 MNHEY, CDR2 SMNVEV (reference sequence). V dropped 0 bases and J dropped 4; count of bases not matched to a gene: 1. The CDR3 DNA is TGTGCCAGCAGTTTATCGACTAGCGGGAGGGGAGAGACCCAGTACTTC. It is translated as CASSLSTSGRGETQYF.

The CDR3, as DNA: TGTGCCAGCAGTTTAGGGGACAGGAGCGCCTACGAGCAGTACTTC. Protein: CASSLGDRSAYEQYF. The chain couples TRBV27 to TRBJ2-7; 8 bases match TRBD1. The V gene end was trimmed by 2 bases and the J gene end by 2 bases; junction bases not matched to a gene: 5. CDR3 length: 15 amino acids. Germline CDR1 MNHEY, CDR2 SMNVEV (reference sequence).

This sequence joins TRBV7-9 and TRBJ1-1, with TRBD1 as a possible D gene (5 bases). The CDR3 is 15 residues long. Trimming left V 2 bases short and J 0 bases short, with 10 bases between. Germline CDR1 SEHNR, CDR2 FQNEAQ (reference sequence). The DNA for the CDR3 is TGTGCCAGCAGCTTAATTGCAGGGATGAACACTGAAGCTTTCTTT. This codes for CASSLIAGMNTEAFF. The entire variable domain, with the rest obtained from reference TRBV7-9 and TRBJ1-1, is as follows: DTGVSQNPRHKITKRGQNVTFRCDPISEHNRLYWYRQTLGQGPEFLTYFQNEAQLEKSRLLSDRFSAERPKGSFSTLEIQRTEQGDSAMYLCASSLIAGMNTEAFFGQGTRLTVV.

With respect to this clone: Additional DNA sequences in this sample encode the identical CDR3. The V and J genes are TRBV7-9 and TRBJ2-1; weak D call: TRBD1 (5 bases). This CDR3 region has 13 residues. The germline CDR1 and CDR2 sequences are SEHNR and FQNEAQ (reference sequence). Deletions cut 0 bases from V and 5 bases from J, with 5 bases between. CDR3 coding DNA: TGTGCCAGCAGCTTAGCAGGGGACAATGAGCAGTTCTTC. Its translation is CASSLAGDNEQFF.

The chain links TRBV5-6 to TRBJ1-6; 9 positions match TRBD1. Losses at the gene ends were 2 bases for V and 5 bases for J; bases not matched to a gene: 2. Germline CDR1 reads SGHDT; CDR2 reads YYEEEE. CDR3 length: 15 residues. For the CDR3, the DNA is TGTGCCAGCAGCTTCGGGACAGGGCATAATTCACCCCTCCACTTT. It is translated as CASSFGTGHNSPLHF.

Details on this clone: Other DNA sequences in this sample translate to the same CDR3. The CDR3 coding sequence is TGTGCCAGCAGGGACAGGGGTTACAATGAGCAGTTCTTC. Its protein product is CASRDRGYNEQFF. This chain joins TRBV28 and TRBJ2-1; TRBD1 matches at 9 bases. CDR1 and CDR2 (germline): MDHEN, SYDVKM. With V trimmed by 6 bases and J by 4 bases, 1 base remained unmatched. The length of the CDR3 is 13 residues.

Notes on this clone: The same CDR3 can be traced to other DNA sequences in this sample. The chain has TRBV6-5 and TRBJ1-2, with D perhaps matching TRBD1 (6 bases). Between the trimmed V and J ends, which lost 0 bases and 2 bases, there was a span of 7 bases. Per germline, CDR1 MNHEY and CDR2 SVGAGI. CDR3 length: 14 amino acids. The CDR3 DNA reads as TGTGCCAGCAGTTACTCAGACAGGAACTATGGCTACACCTTC. It yields the protein CASSYSDRNYGYTF.

The rearrangement links TRBV29-1 to TRBJ2-7, with TRBD1 matching over 8 bases. V was clipped by 3 bases and J by 4 bases; unmatched bases: 5. Germline loops: CDR1 SQVTM, CDR2 ANQGSEA. This CDR3 spans 13 amino acids. In nucleotides, the CDR3 is TGCAGCGTTGAGCGACAGGGGAATTACGAGCAGTACTTC. It translates to CSVERQGNYEQYF.

The V call is TRBV2, the J call TRBJ1-5; no definite D call. The CDR3 is made up of 17 amino acids. Per the germline V gene, CDR1 is SNHLY and CDR2 is FYNNEI. Trimming took off 5 bases at V and 0 bases at J, with 17 bases between the two ends. The CDR3 DNA follows: TGTGCCAGCAGTCCGGGCCGGTGGGCATATAGCAATCAGCCCCAGCATTTT. Translating it yields CASSPGRWAYSNQPQHF.

The rearrangement uses TRBV27 and TRBJ2-7, with TRBD1 matching 10 bases. Germline V gene lookup returns CDR1 MNHEY and CDR2 SMNVEV (reference sequence). V was pared by 5 bases and J by 3 bases, with 7 bases of the junction left unmatched. The CDR3 sequence is 15 residues long. The DNA of the CDR3 is TGTGCCAGCAGTCTCCGGGGACAGGGGTTCTACGAGCAGTACTTC. Residues: CASSLRGQGFYEQYF.

The rearrangement links TRBV11-2 to TRBJ1-4, with D hard to call. Germline-derived CDR1 and CDR2 are SGHAT and FQNNGV. With 0 bases removed from V and 5 bases from J, the gap between germline ends came to 10 bases. The CDR3 is 15 amino acids. The CDR3 DNA reads TGTGCCAGCAGCTTAGAGGGCGCGGGAAATGAAAAACTGTTTTTT. Translated, it gives CASSLEGAGNEKLFF.

The chain combines TRBV4-3 with TRBJ2-1, with TRBD2 matching over 9 bases. The CDR3 length is 16 residues. Germline V gene data show CDR1 as LGHNA and CDR2 as YSLEER. The V gene end was trimmed by 1 base and the J gene end by 5 bases; junction bases not matched to a gene: 6. The CDR3 DNA reads as TGCGCCAGCAGCCAAGGGGTAGCGGGAGAGAACAATGAGCAGTTCTTC. Protein sequence: CASSQGVAGENNEQFF.

J is TRBJ2-7 and V is TRBV4-1; maybe TRBD1 (6 bases). Trimming took off 5 bases at V and 0 bases at J, with 8 bases between the two ends. The CDR3 spans 13 residues. Germline-derived CDR1 and CDR2 are MGHRA and YSYEKL. The CDR3 sequence: CASSGGSSYEQYF. The CDR3 DNA sequence: TGCGCCAGCAGCGGGGGCAGCTCCTACGAGCAGTACTTC.

Concerning this clone: Distinct nucleotide sequences in the sample also encode this CDR3. V usage is TRBV5-4 and J usage is TRBJ2-7; a weak D match, TRBD1 (5 bases). The CDR3 runs 13 residues. The germline V gene has CDR1 SGHNT and CDR2 YYREEE (reference sequence). Trimming shortened V by 4 bases and J by 2 bases, and 10 bases separated the two germline ends. The CDR3 loop is CASSADSPYEQYF. In DNA form, the CDR3 reads TGTGCCAGCAGCGCCGACAGTCCCTACGAGCAGTACTTC.

This rearrangement joins TRBV2 to TRBJ2-7; D may match TRBD1 or TRBD2 (5 bases each). Germline values: CDR1 SNHLY, CDR2 FYNNEI. The CDR3 spans 15 residues. V was shortened by 1 base and J by 5 bases, with 15 bases between the two germline ends. CDR3 residues: CASSEVPGPRNEQYF. Written as DNA, the CDR3 is TGTGCCAGCAGTGAAGTCCCGGGGCCGAGGAACGAGCAGTACTTC.

V is TRBV6-1 and J is TRBJ2-5, with 7 bases identical to TRBD2. The germline CDR1 and CDR2 sequences are MNHNS and SASEGT. Losses at the gene ends were 1 base for V and 3 bases for J; bases not matched to a gene: 8. This CDR3 spans 16 amino acids. CDR3 loop: CASSEEEGAGEETQYF. In nucleotides, the CDR3 is TGTGCCAGCAGTGAAGAAGAAGGGGCGGGGGAAGAGACCCAGTACTTC.